This T cell receptor (beta chain) was recorded in a study of cytomegalovirus exposure and HLA in healthy donors. Study summary: HLA-typed donors contributed around 88 million unique TCRs, which were held in an early data release. Findings of the study overall: There were some V segments, including TRBV6-2 and TRBV6-3, excluded as indistinguishable.

This clone was detected only once. No antigen is known for it. Vbeta (60) and Jbeta (13) primers were used in the PCR. Libraries were prepared by immunoSEQ multiplex PCR; TCRdb keeps only in-frame clonotypes and omits some of them. The data show about 180,000 clones, less than 85% seen once. Germline V gene lookup returns CDR1 SNHLY and CDR2 FYNNEI. The CDR3 is 14 amino acids. With V trimmed by 8 bases and J by 0 bases, 5 bases remained unmatched. This chain joins TRBV2 and TRBJ2-7; 9 nucleotides align to TRBD1. What was sequenced was PBMCs. This clonotype was obtained from a man between 18 and 29 years old in good health and CMV-seronegative. The CDR3 region is CASGTGGNSYEQYF. The CDR3 nucleotides are TGTGCCAGCGGCACAGGGGGCAACTCCTACGAGCAGTACTTC.